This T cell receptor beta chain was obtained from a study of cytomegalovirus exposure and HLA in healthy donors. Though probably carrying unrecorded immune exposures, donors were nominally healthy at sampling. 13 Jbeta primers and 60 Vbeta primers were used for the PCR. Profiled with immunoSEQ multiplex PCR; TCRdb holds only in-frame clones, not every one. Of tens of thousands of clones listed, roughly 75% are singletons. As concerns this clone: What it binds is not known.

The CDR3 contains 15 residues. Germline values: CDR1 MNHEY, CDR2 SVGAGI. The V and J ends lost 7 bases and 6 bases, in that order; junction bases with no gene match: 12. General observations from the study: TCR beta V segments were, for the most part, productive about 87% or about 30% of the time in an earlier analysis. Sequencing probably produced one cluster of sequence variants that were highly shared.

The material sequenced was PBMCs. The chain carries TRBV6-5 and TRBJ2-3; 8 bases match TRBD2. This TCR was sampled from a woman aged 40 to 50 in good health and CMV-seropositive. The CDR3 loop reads CASTHRGGAADTQYF. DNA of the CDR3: TGTGCCAGCACTCACCGGGGGGGGGCCGCCGATACGCAGTATTTT.